This T cell receptor beta chain was captured in a study of PD-L1 blockade in urothelial cancer (dated by TCRdb to about 2017). For the study in its entirety: Every patient began therapy in the mid-2010s and was given atezolizumab 1,200 mg intravenously every 3 weeks. About 90% of the 29 patients were identified as males with urothelial cancer of bladder origin, and a prior smoking history was reported by 18 of 29 patients. Patients had an ECOG performance status of 0 or 1 and had received between 0 and 3 prior chemotherapy regimens. Blood samples were analyzed at two time points: 3 weeks after treatment start (second dose) and 6 weeks after treatment start. Blood samples yielded a median of about 150,000 T cells and around 80,000 unique TCRs, with median clonality approximately 0.08. The study was an exploratory multi-omic analysis of somatic, immune and clinical correlates of response to PD-L1 blockade with atezolizumab in urothelial cancer. Pretreatment tumor samples, along with matched peripheral blood serially collected before and after atezolizumab treatment, were subjected to TCR sequencing. Durable clinical benefit was defined as a progression-free survival longer than 6 months, and TCR features were additionally tested against progression-free survival and overall survival. Whole exome sequencing and RNA sequencing of pretreatment tumors were performed alongside TCR sequencing in the same patients. Under 10 patients reached durable clinical benefit, while 20 or so patients did not. Some 30 patients had pretreatment blood TCR-seq, some 25 had at least one posttreatment blood collection, and some 25 had tumor TCR-seq.

To estimate absolute template abundance from read counts, synthetic TCR analog templates were spiked into each PCR. The immunoSEQ assay used bias-controlled V and J gene primers to amplify TCRbeta CDR3 regions from genomic DNA. Sequencing of rearranged TCRbeta segments was performed at approximately 20X coverage. In the original analysis: Sequencing errors were corrected by clustering and CDR3s were annotated against IMGT to assign V, D and J genes. Only productive TCRbeta rearrangements were used in downstream analyses, excluding out-of-frame or stop-codon sequences. Clonality was calculated as one minus the Shannon entropy normalized by the log of the number of unique productive sequences. Fisher's exact test with Benjamini-Hochberg correction, at a threshold of adjusted p below 0.01, was used to find clones that differed between time points or between blood and tumor. TCRdb carries this immuneACCESS record with in-frame sequences only. Its versions omit some clonotypes, under half of them owing to an unresolved V gene in the studies checked, with the rest unexplained. V and J calls and clone size are those listed in that table; D and trimming were worked out from the DNA. The sample includes some 20,000 clones, with 89% observed a single time. Roughly an eighth of the sample goes to the ten largest clones.

Details on this clone: Which antigen it targets is not known. It has no much larger one-base neighbor in the sample; base qualities were not kept.

Study-level results and caveats: Patients with durable benefit showed greater expansion of tumor-associated TCR clones in peripheral blood 3 weeks after starting treatment (n ≈ 21, p = 0.022). Because the sample size was small (n ≈ 27) and many exploratory analyses were performed, the results are intended to be hypothesis-generating. Improved progression-free and overall survival was associated with having pretreatment peripheral blood TCR clonality below the median.

The sample's time point, from its label and the paper: pretreatment peripheral blood. The cohort included some 30 patients with locally advanced or metastatic urothelial carcinoma who were treated at Memorial Sloan Kettering on a trial protocol. Peripheral blood mononuclear cells were collected pretreatment and during treatment, with between 1 and 8 total time points obtained per patient. The Qiagen DNeasy Blood extraction kit was used to purify genomic DNA from total PBMCs and tumor samples. Collected pretreatment and during treatment, PBMCs were isolated and stored as previously described. In the germline V gene, CDR1 corresponds to MRHNA and CDR2 to SNTAGT. Taken from cysteine to phenylalanine, the CDR3 has 15 residues. The only DNA kept is the CDR3, 45 bases in frame from the first base. Here V drops 3 bases and J drops 7 bases, and the junction holds 6 bases not matched to any gene.

The V gene is TRBV6-4 and the J gene is TRBJ2-1; TRBD2 fits 10 bases in the junction. Sequencing was performed on PBMCs, taken around atezolizumab (anti-PD-L1) treatment. This receptor was obtained from a man in his sixties or seventies with urothelial cancer. The CDR3 protein is CASSERAGGGNEQFF. The nucleotide sequence reads as follows: TGTGCCAGCAGTGAACGAGCGGGGGGGGGTAATGAGCAGTTCTTC.